The next 25 T cell receptor beta chains were all read from a single sample in a study of human T cells and chemical hapten exposure (dated by TCRdb to the early 2020s). Total RNA was extracted from unfractionated whole blood that had been collected in Tempus Blood RNA tubes. Libraries were constructed by 5' RACE. TCRdb names Illumina MiSeq as the instrument used. TCRdb applied fastp at Q25 and MiXCR to the public reads, then kept only in-frame beta chains. For every CDR3 protein sequence, its rows merge into one entry that carries the most common genes and DNA. The sample records 110,000 to 150,000 distinct CDR3 sequences, 4.1% of which are singletons. The top ten clonotypes cover approximately 1.3% of the sample. These receptors were obtained from a female donor in good health.

The genes are TRBV19 and TRBJ2-5; perhaps D is TRBD1 or TRBD2 (5 bases each). Trimming removed 0 bases from V and 3 bases from J, with 14 bases in between. Looked up from germline, CDR1 is LNHDA and CDR2 is SQIVND (reference sequence). The CDR3 consists of 16 residues. CDR3 loop: CASSIDGWGRKETQYF. Here the CDR3 DNA reads TGTGCCAGTAGTATAGATGGCTGGGGACGAAAAGAGACCCAGTACTTC. Full variable domain (missing parts from reference TRBV19 and TRBJ2-5): DGGITQSPKYLFRKEGQNVTLSCEQNLNHDAMYWYRQDPGQGLRLIYYSQIVNDFQKGDIAEGYSVSREKKESFPLTVTSAQKNPTAFYLCASSIDGWGRKETQYFGPGTRLLVL.

This clonotype was recorded at least ten times. V and J are TRBV5-5 and TRBJ2-3, with 8 bases fitting TRBD1. Germline V gene sequence: CDR1 SGHKS, CDR2 YYEKEE (reference sequence). This CDR3 has 15 residues. Trimming cost V 3 bases and J 2 bases; bases outside gene matches: 5. CDR3 protein: CASSSGGAPTDTQYF. CDR3 bases: TGTGCCAGCAGCTCAGGGGGCGCTCCCACAGATACGCAGTATTTT.

This clonotype was found many times. CDR3 loop: CASSPLRGHYNQPQHF. The CDR3, as DNA: TGTGCCAGCAGTCCCCTTCGAGGGCATTACAATCAGCCCCAGCATTTT. The chain is built from TRBV27 and TRBJ1-5; D remains unclear. The germline V gene encodes CDR1 MNHEY and CDR2 SMNVEV (reference sequence). This CDR3 spans 16 amino acids. V was pared by 5 bases and J by 3 bases, with 17 bases between.

This clonotype was found many times. The chain is built from TRBV6-2 or TRBV6-3 and TRBJ1-1; D is ambiguous. The V gene's germline CDR1 is MNHEY and CDR2 SVGEGT. V lost 6 bases and J 4 bases, leaving 12 bases between the germline ends. This CDR3 has 13 amino acids. The CDR3 DNA is TGTGCCAGCAGGTTAACTTTGAGCACTGAAGCTTTCTTT. Translated, it gives CASRLTLSTEAFF.

This clonotype was picked up many times. The chain uses TRBV20-1 and TRBJ2-1; D perhaps matches TRBD2 (5 bases). The germline gives CDR1 DFQATT, CDR2 SNEGSKA (reference sequence). V was shortened by 2 bases and J by 5 bases, with 22 bases between the two germline ends. The CDR3 has 17 residues. The CDR3 protein is CSARNIEASSCDNEQFF. The CDR3 coding sequence is TGCAGTGCTAGAAACATCGAGGCTAGCTCGTGTGACAATGAGCAGTTCTTC.

V and J are TRBV7-2 and TRBJ1-1; D gene ambiguous. This CDR3 spans 13 amino acids. With 6 bases removed from V and 7 bases from J, the gap between germline ends came to 15 bases. CDR1 SGHTA and CDR2 FQGNSA come from the germline V gene. As DNA, the CDR3 is TGTGCCAGCAGATACCATTCGGAGGGTGAAGCTTTCTTT. Its translation is CASRYHSEGEAFF. The full variable domain, in which reference TRBV7-2 and TRBJ1-1 provide the parts outside the CDR3, is GAGVSQSPSNKVTEKGKDVELRCDPISGHTALYWYRQSLGQGLEFLIYFQGNSAPDKSGLPSDRFSAERTGGSVSTLTIQRTQQEDSAVYLCASRYHSEGEAFFGQGTRLTVV.

This clonotype was counted many times. The V call is TRBV6-5, the J call TRBJ1-1; D uncertain. Per the germline V gene, CDR1 is MNHEY and CDR2 is SVGAGI. The CDR3 is made up of 13 amino acids. V was clipped by 0 bases and J by 3 bases, with 5 bases between them. The CDR3 spells CASSYSYYTEAFF. The CDR3 DNA reads TGTGCCAGCAGTTACTCGTACTACACTGAAGCTTTCTTT.

This clonotype has a count of ten or more. The rearrangement links TRBV6-1 to TRBJ2-2, with D maybe TRBD1 (5 bases). CDR1 MNHNS and CDR2 SASEGT come from the germline V gene. The CDR3 totals 16 residues. V lost 6 bases to trimming and J lost 4 bases, with 18 bases between them. CDR3 residues: CASSEFRTKGTGELFF. DNA of the CDR3: TGTGCCAGCAGCGAGTTCAGGACAAAGGGCACCGGGGAGCTGTTTTTT.

This clonotype was detected many times. The chain couples TRBV4-1 to TRBJ2-7, with 8 nucleotides matching TRBD1. CDR3 length: 14 residues. Trimming removed 1 base from V and 7 bases from J; junction bases left unmatched: 6. CDR1 and CDR2 from the germline V gene are MGHRA and YSYEKL. The CDR3 nucleotides read TGCGCCAGCAGCCAAGCCGACAGGGGACGAGAGCAGTACTTC. Its protein is CASSQADRGREQYF.

This clonotype was observed many times. V and J are TRBV20-1 and TRBJ2-1; 7 positions agree with TRBD1. The junction had 2 bases not matched to a gene; V was cut back by 8 bases and J by 4 bases. Germline CDR1 is DFQATT and CDR2 is SNEGSKA (reference sequence). The CDR3 covers 11 residues. CDR3 sequence (DNA): TGCAGTCCAGGGGGTTACAATGAGCAGTTCTTC. Translated, it gives CSPGGYNEQFF.

This clonotype was seen repeatedly, ten times or more. The chain couples TRBV6-4 to TRBJ2-3; 7 nucleotides agree with TRBD1. The germline V gene has CDR1 MRHNA and CDR2 SNTAGT. The J segment lost 3 bases and the V segment lost 6 bases, leaving 9 bases of the junction unmatched. This CDR3 has 15 amino acids. This chain's CDR3 is CASSTGQKTTDTQYF. The CDR3 nucleotides read TGTGCCAGCAGCACGGGACAGAAGACGACAGATACGCAGTATTTT.

This clonotype was observed a few times. This rearrangement joins TRBV21-1 to TRBJ2-7; whether TRBD1, the table's D call, matches the DNA was not checked. TRBV21-1 is a pseudogene. The length of the CDR3 is 17 residues. Here the CDR3 reads CASSPGTGILILHEQYF. The CDR3 DNA follows: TGTGCCAGCAGCCCGGGGACAGGGATTCTTATTCTCCACGAGCAGTACTTC.

The table lists this clonotype with a few counts. The chain links TRBV7-2 to TRBJ1-2; weak D call: TRBD1 (5 bases). Germline CDR1 reads SGHTA; CDR2 reads FQGNSA. The CDR3 runs to 16 residues. V lost 1 base and J lost 7, with 19 bases in between. DNA of the CDR3: TGTGCCAGCAGCTTAGGTTACGGGGGACCGACCTTTGGCTACACCTTC. As protein: CASSLGYGGPTFGYTF.

Ten or more counts support this clonotype. This chain joins TRBV5-5 and TRBJ2-3; 14 nucleotides agree with TRBD2. The CDR3 has 16 residues. The ends lost 5 bases at V and 0 bases at J; junction bases unmatched: 2. Germline CDR1 and CDR2: SGHKS and YYEKEE (reference sequence). Here the CDR3 reads CASRTSGGASTDTQYF. Here the CDR3 DNA reads TGTGCCAGCAGGACTAGCGGGGGGGCTAGCACAGATACGCAGTATTTT.

V gene TRBV27 combines with J gene TRBJ2-5; tentative D call: TRBD1 (7 bases). The CDR3 runs 13 residues. Trimming cost V 8 bases and J 4 bases, with 14 bases left between them. Germline V CDR1 and CDR2: MNHEY, SMNVEV (reference sequence). The CDR3, as DNA: TGTGCCAGCGGAGGGGGCAATCGAGAGACCCAGTACTTC. Amino acids: CASGGGNRETQYF.

This rearrangement joins TRBV5-6 to TRBJ1-5; D ambiguous. V lost 3 bases and J 2 bases, leaving 9 bases between the germline ends. This CDR3 contains 14 residues. Looked up from germline, CDR1 is SGHDT and CDR2 is YYEEEE. CDR3 bases: TGTGCCAGCAGCTCGTTTTGGGGCAATCAGCCCCAGCATTTT. Translating it yields CASSSFWGNQPQHF.

The rearrangement uses TRBV10-3 and TRBJ1-4; 11 positions match TRBD1. The germline CDR1 and CDR2 sequences are ENHRY and SYGVKD. Unmatched junction bases numbered 6, after V lost 2 bases and J lost 10 bases. CDR3 size: 15 residues. The CDR3 is CAISEGRTGGGKLFF. The DNA of the CDR3 is TGTGCCATCAGTGAGGGGAGGACAGGGGGCGGAAAACTGTTTTTT.

This clonotype appeared many times. V is TRBV7-9 and J is TRBJ1-1; D is ambiguous. Germline V gene lookup returns CDR1 SEHNR and CDR2 FQNEAQ (reference sequence). The CDR3 runs to 14 residues. V lost 5 bases and J lost 6, with 16 bases in between. The DNA of the CDR3 is TGTGCCAGCAGCCCCAGTAATTTCGGACCTGAAGCTTTCTTT. Its protein product is CASSPSNFGPEAFF.

The table lists this clonotype with many counts. The rearrangement links TRBV5-1 to TRBJ1-2; 7 bases are a match to TRBD1. J gave up 5 bases and V 6 bases, and 10 bases lay outside the gene matches. The CDR3 sequence is 14 residues long. Germline V gene data show CDR1 as SGHRS and CDR2 as YFSETQ. The CDR3 here is CASTPDRFPYGYTF. The CDR3 nucleotides read TGCGCCAGCACCCCGGACAGGTTCCCGTATGGCTACACCTTC. Variable domain in full (rest from reference TRBV5-1 and TRBJ1-2): KAGVTQTPRYLIKTRGQQVTLSCSPISGHRSVSWYQQTPGQGLQFLFEYFSETQRNKGNFPGRFSGRQFSNSRSEMNVSTLELGDSALYLCASTPDRFPYGYTFGSGTRLTVV.

This clonotype was counted at least ten times. The CDR3 bases are TGTGCCAGCAGTGTTTCGCTTGGGTTTGCCGGGGAGCTGTTTTTT. Protein product: CASSVSLGFAGELFF. The chain couples TRBV25-1 to TRBJ2-2; no definite D call. Trimming pared 4 bases from V and 6 bases from J, leaving 15 bases between. Germline CDR1 MGHDK, CDR2 SYGVNS. The CDR3 is made up of 15 amino acids.

Many counts were recorded for this clonotype. V usage is TRBV10-3 and J usage is TRBJ2-3; 9 bases are a match to TRBD1. The CDR3 has 16 amino acids. J lost 4 bases, V lost 5 bases, and 10 bases had no gene match. Germline CDR1 is ENHRY and CDR2 is SYGVKD. The CDR3 reads CAISPQGQGSADTQYF. CDR3 nucleotides: TGTGCCATCAGTCCCCAGGGACAGGGATCCGCAGATACGCAGTATTTT.

Ten or more counts support this clonotype. The V gene is TRBV14, the J gene TRBJ1-1; D possibly corresponds to TRBD1 (5 bases). Germline CDR1 SGHDN, CDR2 FVKESK. V shed 3 bases and J shed 6 bases, with 23 bases lying between them. The CDR3 is 17 residues long. This CDR3 reads CASSHVGRVLTGAEAFF. In nucleotides, the CDR3 is TGTGCCAGCAGCCACGTCGGCAGGGTGCTAACCGGAGCTGAAGCTTTCTTT.

Many counts were recorded for this clonotype. This chain links TRBV5-5 with TRBJ2-1, with TRBD2 as a possible D gene (6 bases). The V gene's germline CDR1 is SGHKS and CDR2 YYEKEE (reference sequence). Deletions cut 1 base from V and 7 bases from J, with 21 bases between. This CDR3 spans 17 amino acids. This CDR3 is CASSLLLVWDGGNEQFF. CDR3 bases: TGTGCCAGCAGCTTGTTACTGGTGTGGGATGGGGGGAATGAGCAGTTCTTC.

This clonotype has at least ten counts. This sequence joins TRBV29-1 and TRBJ2-1; D tentatively fits TRBD1 or TRBD2 (5 bases each). Between the trimmed V and J ends, which lost 4 bases and 4 bases, there was a span of 17 bases. Germline V gene data show CDR1 as SQVTM and CDR2 as ANQGSEA. CDR3 length: 15 amino acids. The CDR3 DNA sequence: TGCAGCGTTGTCTGGTTGGGACGGAATTACAATGAGCAGTTCTTC. It codes for CSVVWLGRNYNEQFF.

This clonotype was counted at least ten times. This chain joins TRBV20-1 and TRBJ2-1, with 8 bases fitting TRBD2. V trimming: 2 bases; J trimming: 7 bases; junction bases outside the gene matches: 13. The CDR3 spans 16 residues. Germline CDR1 and CDR2: DFQATT and SNEGSKA (reference sequence). The CDR3 sequence is CSARSVSGGAGNEQFF. DNA for the CDR3: TGCAGTGCTAGATCCGTTTCCGGGGGGGCGGGGAATGAGCAGTTCTTC.